A single T cell receptor (beta chain) is shown here with its context. Trimming cost V 0 bases and J 6 bases; bases outside gene matches: 7. CDR1 SGHRS and CDR2 YFSETQ come from the germline V gene. The CDR3 has 17 residues. Measured with immunoSEQ multiplex PCR; TCRdb has only the in-frame clones, and not every one. The sample contains around 200,000 clones, about 83% of which appear only once. The data stem from a study of blood T cell repertoires in COVID-19. This receptor was obtained from a man aged 40-49 years with active or convalescent COVID-19. V usage is TRBV5-1 and J usage is TRBJ2-1, with 12 bases identical to TRBD2. Sequenced sample: peripheral blood. The CDR3 here is CASSLAELAGGRNEQFF. CDR3 DNA: TGCGCCAGCAGCTTGGCGGAACTAGCGGGGGGCCGCAATGAGCAGTTCTTC.